This T cell receptor beta chain came from a study of CD8 T cells in cerebrospinal fluid in Alzheimer's disease (dated by TCRdb to about 2020). For the study in its entirety: The study assessed CSF T cell clonal expansion with two single-cell approaches: plate-based nested PCR sequencing and droplet-based sequencing. This study tested whether clonally expanded T cells could be found in cerebrospinal fluid from healthy elderly individuals and from patients with neurodegenerative disease. In the droplet-based CSF analysis comparing patients with controls, roughly ten healthy controls (around 11,000 cells) and roughly ten patients with MCI or Alzheimer's disease (more than 9,500 cells) were included. CSF gene-expression analysis, which included Parkinson's disease patients, covered some 25 samples in total.

What the study reported, not specific to this receptor: The largest CSF clone made up a higher percentage of TCRs in patients with MCI or Alzheimer's disease than in controls. The EBV-specific clones were neither the most highly expanded clones nor enriched among patients. Only samples with detectable clones (approximately 11 healthy, 5 MCI, 5 AD, 6 PD) were included in the overall clonality comparison. When the data were pooled, 4 of 6 Alzheimer's patients but only 1 of 10 healthy subjects had a highly expanded clone, defined as one making up at least 3% of TCRs. It was cautioned by the authors that a causal link between EBV and Alzheimer's disease is not established by the detection of EBV-specific TCRs in CSF.

None of the participants had acute infectious disease, and every participant was in good physical condition. Live CSF cells for droplet-based sequencing were sorted with a live/dead marker. To pellet immune cells, CSF obtained by lumbar puncture was centrifuged at 300g. Each CSF sample was examined for red blood cells, and any sample with blood contamination was excluded. CSF cells were cryopreserved in freezing medium, frozen at -80 degrees C overnight, and then transferred to liquid nitrogen for storage. Before analysis, CSF samples were kept in storage for less than seven months. Preparation of the library involved 10x single-cell sequencing. 10X Genomics single-cell V(D)J and 5' gene-expression libraries were used to profile CSF cells. An Illumina NextSeq550 was used to sequence the CSF single-cell TCR libraries. Per the source publication's procedure: V(D)J reads were aligned to the vdj-GRCh38 alts ensemble 2.0.0 reference and processed with the Cell Ranger vdj pipeline. Clonotypes were defined as cell barcodes sharing the same set of productive CDR3 nucleotide sequences. To link clonality with transcriptional profiles, clonotype information was added to the Seurat v3.0 gene-expression metadata. Any CSF cell with more than 1,800 genes, more than 7,500 UMIs or more than 10% mitochondrial reads was excluded. To identify TCRs with known antigen specificity, CDR3-beta sequences were compared against VDJdb. The network analysis of clone sharing was performed with the R package qgraph and was limited to TCRs that had complete alpha and beta chains. Reads reprocessed by TCRdb are summarized as one entry per CDR3 protein sequence, and DNA is absent. What appears here as the V and J calls and clone size reflects TCRdb's work, not the paper's. The table of this sample itemizes more than 1,500 distinct CDR3 sequences. The ten largest clones represent approximately 10% of the sample.

The CDR3, cysteine through phenylalanine, is 16 amino acids long. No DNA was logged. CDR1 SGHDT and CDR2 YYEEEE are derived from the germline V gene. No count is recorded, yet this clonotype rates as medium-sized (0.01 to 0.1%) from its frequency. Its specific antigen is unknown. This TCR derives from a human donor in good health. The material sequenced was cerebrospinal fluid. The V and J genes are TRBV5-6 and TRBJ1-6; TCRdb designates TRBD1, a call that cannot be tested without DNA. The CDR3 protein sequence reads: CASSLLRGDYNSPLHF.